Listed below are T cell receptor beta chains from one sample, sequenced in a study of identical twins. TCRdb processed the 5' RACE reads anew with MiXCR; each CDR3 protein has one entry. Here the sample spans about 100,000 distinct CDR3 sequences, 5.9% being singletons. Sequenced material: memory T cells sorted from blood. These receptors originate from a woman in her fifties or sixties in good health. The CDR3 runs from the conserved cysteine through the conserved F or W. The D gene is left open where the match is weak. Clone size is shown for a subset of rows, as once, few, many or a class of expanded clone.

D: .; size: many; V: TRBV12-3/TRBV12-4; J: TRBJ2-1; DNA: TGTGCCAGCAGGGTAGCGGCAGAAGGGGAGCAGTTCTTC; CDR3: CASRVAAEGEQFF
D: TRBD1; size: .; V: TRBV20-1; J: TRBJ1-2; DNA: TGCAGTGCTAGGGGTGAGGGTCGACAGGGAGACTATGGCTACACCTTC; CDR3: CSARGEGRQGDYGYTF
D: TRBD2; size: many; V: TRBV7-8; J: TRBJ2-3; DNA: TGTGCCAGCAGCTGGGACTATCGCACAGATACGCAGTATTTT; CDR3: CASSWDYRTDTQYF
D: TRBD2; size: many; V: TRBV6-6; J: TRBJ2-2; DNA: TGTGCCAGCCGAGGGCTAGCGGGAGATGCCGGGGAGCTGTTTTTT; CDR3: CASRGLAGDAGELFF
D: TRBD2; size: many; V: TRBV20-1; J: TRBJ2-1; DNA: TGCAGTGCTAGTCCCCTAGCGGGAGCCAATGAGCAGTTCTTC; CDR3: CSASPLAGANEQFF
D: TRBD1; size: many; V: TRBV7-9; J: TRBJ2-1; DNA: TGTGCCAGCACCGCCGGGACAGGGCACAATGAGCAGTTCTTC; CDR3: CASTAGTGHNEQFF
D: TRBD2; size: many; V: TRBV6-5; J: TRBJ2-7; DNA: TGTGCCAGCAGTTATTCCGGGACTAGCGGGGGATCTCCCTACGAGCAGTACTTC; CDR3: CASSYSGTSGGSPYEQYF
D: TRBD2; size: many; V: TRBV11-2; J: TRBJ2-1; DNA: TGTGCCAGCAGACCCGTAGCGGGAGGGTACAATGAGCAGTTCTTC; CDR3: CASRPVAGGYNEQFF
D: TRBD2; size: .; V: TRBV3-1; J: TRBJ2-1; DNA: TGTGCCAGCAGCCGTTGGGCGGGAGTCTCCTACAATGAGCAGTTCTTC; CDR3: CASSRWAGVSYNEQFF
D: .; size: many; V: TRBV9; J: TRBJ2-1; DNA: TGTGCCAGCAGCCCTCCCGGGCTCATCCGGGGCAATGAGCAGTTCTTC; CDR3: CASSPPGLIRGNEQFF
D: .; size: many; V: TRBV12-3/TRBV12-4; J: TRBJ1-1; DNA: TGTGCCAGCAGTTTGACACGGGGGCCGGGCACTGAAGCTTTCTTT; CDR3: CASSLTRGPGTEAFF
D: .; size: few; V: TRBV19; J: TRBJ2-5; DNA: TGTGCCAGTAGTCCCATCGGACGCGGGCAAGAGACCCAGTACTTC; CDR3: CASSPIGRGQETQYF
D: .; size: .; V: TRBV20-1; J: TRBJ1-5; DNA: TGCAGTGCTAGAGATCCTAGGACAGCGAATCAGCCCCAGCATTTT; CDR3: CSARDPRTANQPQHF
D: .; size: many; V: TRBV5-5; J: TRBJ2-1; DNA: TGTGCCAGCAGCTGGGGGAGAGTTTTCAATGAGCAGTTCTTC; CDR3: CASSWGRVFNEQFF
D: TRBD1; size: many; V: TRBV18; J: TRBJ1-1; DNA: TGTGCCAGCTCACCACCGGACAGGGGGCTCACTGAAGCTTTCTTT; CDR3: CASSPPDRGLTEAFF
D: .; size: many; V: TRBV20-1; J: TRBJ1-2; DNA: TGCAGTGCTAGAGCTTACCTTGAAGGTATAAGCTACACCTTC; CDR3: CSARAYLEGISYTF
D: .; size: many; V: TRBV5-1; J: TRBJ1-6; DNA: TGCGCCAGCAGAGGGGACCCGTTACAGTCACCCCTCCACTTT; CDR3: CASRGDPLQSPLHF
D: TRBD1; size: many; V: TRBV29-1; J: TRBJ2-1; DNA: TGCAGCGTGATGGGACAGGGGGGAACCAATGAGCAGTTCTTC; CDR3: CSVMGQGGTNEQFF
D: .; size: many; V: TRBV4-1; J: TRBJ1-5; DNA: TGCGCCAGCAGCCGGGAGTGGGATAGCAATCAGCCCCAGCATTTT; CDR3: CASSREWDSNQPQHF
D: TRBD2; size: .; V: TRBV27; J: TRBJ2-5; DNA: TGTGCCAGCAGTTTATCGGCGGGACTAGCGGGAGAAGGGGAAGAGACCCAGTACTTC; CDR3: CASSLSAGLAGEGEETQYF
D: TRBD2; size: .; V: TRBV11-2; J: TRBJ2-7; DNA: TGTGCCAGCACCCCCACGAGCGGGGCACTTTACGAGCAGTACTTC; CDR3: CASTPTSGALYEQYF
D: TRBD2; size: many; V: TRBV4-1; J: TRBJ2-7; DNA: TGCGCCAGCAGCCCGGAACCCCCCTCGACTAGCGCCCACCACGAGCAGTACTTC; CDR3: CASSPEPPSTSAHHEQYF
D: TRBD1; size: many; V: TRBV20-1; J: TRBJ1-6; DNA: TGCAGTGCTAGGGACAGGGGGCAGACCTATAATTCACCCCTCCACTTT; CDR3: CSARDRGQTYNSPLHF
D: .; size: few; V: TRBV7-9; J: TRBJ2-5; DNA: TGTGCCAGCAATCCGGGGGGCGGAGAGACCCAGTACTTC; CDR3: CASNPGGGETQYF
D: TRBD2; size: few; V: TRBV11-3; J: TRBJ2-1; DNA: TGTGCCAGCAGCTCAATCCGCACCGCGGGAGGGAATGAGCAGTTCTTC; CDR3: CASSSIRTAGGNEQFF
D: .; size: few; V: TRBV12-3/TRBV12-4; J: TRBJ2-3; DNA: TGTGCCAGCAGTTTGCTTATCACAGATACGCAGTATTTT; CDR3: CASSLLITDTQYF
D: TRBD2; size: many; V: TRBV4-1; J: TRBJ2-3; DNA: TGCGCCAGCAGCCACGCGGGAGCGGCAGATACGCAGTATTTT; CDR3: CASSHAGAADTQYF
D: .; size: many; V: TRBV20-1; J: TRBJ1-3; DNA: TGCAGTGCTAGAGATGTAAACAGAAACACCATATATTTT; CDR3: CSARDVNRNTIYF
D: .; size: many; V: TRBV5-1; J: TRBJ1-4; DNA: TGCGCCAGCAACGGGGGAACTAATGAAAAACTGTTTTTT; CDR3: CASNGGTNEKLFF
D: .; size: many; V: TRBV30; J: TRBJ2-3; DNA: TGTGCCTGGACTGACTTCCGCACAGATACGCAGTATTTT; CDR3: CAWTDFRTDTQYF
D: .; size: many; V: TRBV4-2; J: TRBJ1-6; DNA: TGTGCCAGCAGCCAAGATTTAGGAGGCATCTCACCCCTCCACTTT; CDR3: CASSQDLGGISPLHF
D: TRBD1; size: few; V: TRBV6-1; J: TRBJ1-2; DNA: TGTGCCAGCAGTGGGGACAGATCCGACTATGGCTACACCTTC; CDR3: CASSGDRSDYGYTF
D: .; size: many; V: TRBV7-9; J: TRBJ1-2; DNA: TGTGCCAGCAGCTTAGCTGGCACCTCGAGGCATGGCTACACCTTC; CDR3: CASSLAGTSRHGYTF
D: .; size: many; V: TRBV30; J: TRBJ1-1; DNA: TGTGCCTGTGACGGGGGGCTCGGCACTGAAGCTTTCTTT; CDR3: CACDGGLGTEAFF